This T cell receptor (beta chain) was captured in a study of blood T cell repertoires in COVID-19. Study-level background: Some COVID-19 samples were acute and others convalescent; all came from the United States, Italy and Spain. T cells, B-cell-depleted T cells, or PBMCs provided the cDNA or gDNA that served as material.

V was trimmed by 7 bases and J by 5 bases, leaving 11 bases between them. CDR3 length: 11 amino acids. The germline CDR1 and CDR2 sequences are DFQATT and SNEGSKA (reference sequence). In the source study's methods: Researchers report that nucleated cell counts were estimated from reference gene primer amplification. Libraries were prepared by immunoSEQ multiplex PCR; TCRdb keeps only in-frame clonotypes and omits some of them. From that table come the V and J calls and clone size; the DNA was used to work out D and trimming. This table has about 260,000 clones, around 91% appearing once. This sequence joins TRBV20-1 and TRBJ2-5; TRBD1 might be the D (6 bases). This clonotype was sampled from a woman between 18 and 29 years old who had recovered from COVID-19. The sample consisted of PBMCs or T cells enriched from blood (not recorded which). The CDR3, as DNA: TGCAGTGGGGGGCTAACGGAGACCCAGTACTTC. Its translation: CSGGLTETQYF.